This TCR beta chain was sequenced for a study of blood T cell repertoires in COVID-19. Study at large: Whether acute or convalescent, the COVID-19 samples came from the United States, Italy and Spain.

In the study's own analysis: Cell counts per sample came from amplifying reference gene primers. Sequencing was performed with immunoSEQ multiplex PCR; in TCRdb, only in-frame clones are kept and a portion is missing. For V, J and clone size, that table is used; D and trimming come from the DNA. The table includes under 75,000 clones, about 92% detected once. With 5 bases clipped from V and 7 bases from J, the junction kept 8 bases outside the gene matches. The CDR3 is 15 amino acids. Germline V gives CDR1 MDHEN, CDR2 SYDVKM. The genes are TRBV28 and TRBJ2-2; 9 bases agree with TRBD1. The TCR was taken from a man aged 50-60 years with active COVID-19. Specimen: peripheral blood. As DNA, the CDR3 is TGTGCCAGCAGTAAACAGGGGGCGCCTGGCGGGGAGCTGTTTTTT. Its protein product is CASSKQGAPGGELFF.